This TCR beta chain was sequenced for a study of T cell responses to AZD1222 COVID-19 vaccine. The table came from immunoSEQ multiplex PCR; TCRdb's copy has only in-frame clones and leaves some out. The data hold tens of thousands of clones, with around nine tenths observed a single time. Trimming shortened V by 3 bases and J by 7 bases, and 4 bases separated the two germline ends. From germline, CDR1 is DFQATT and CDR2 SNEGSKA (reference sequence). The CDR3 length is 9 residues. The source material was peripheral blood, sampled 28 days after the second AZD1222 dose. V and J are TRBV20-1 and TRBJ2-7; D not certain. This clonotype was obtained from an adult who received the AZD1222 COVID-19 vaccine. The chain's CDR3 is CSASKEQYF. CDR3 nucleotides: TGCAGTGCTAGTAAGGAGCAGTACTTC.